This TCR beta chain was retrieved from a study of cytomegalovirus exposure and HLA in healthy donors (TCRdb year 2017). About the investigation overall: According to an earlier analysis of several hundred of the donors, 150 million to 200 million T cells yielded 90 million to 140 million unique TCR beta sequences and approximately 300 Gb of sequence data. HLA typing included class I and class II loci at four-digit resolution. Roughly 5 DR-DQ haplotypes were handled as single units for association and clustering, since linkage in the cohort was strong. All discovery cohort repertoires had been generated on a single sequencing platform. In a later genetic analysis, genome-wide SNP genotypes for about three fifths of the 666 donors were used, and that subset was treated as a discovery cohort. Rather than using new phenotypic data, the later analysis identified candidate immune exposures from TCR beta sequences and from how often those sequences occurred across donors. To predict cytomegalovirus infection status, the study combined high-throughput TCR immunosequencing, statistical association of individual TCRs with disease status, and machine learning. Donor age, sex, ethnicity and CMV serostatus were compiled together with the repertoire data. Approximately 330 gigabases of sequencing data and around 80 million unique TCR sequences made up an early release that covered nearly 650 HLA-typed donors. Typing coverage varied by locus: roughly 620-640 donors for A, B, C, DRB1 and DQB1; 522 for DQA1; more than 600 for DPA1; under 490 for DPB1. The genetic ancestry cluster associated with self-reported Caucasian donors included roughly four fifths of the 398 genotyped donors. The study was designed to test whether signatures of past pathogen exposure could be identified by cataloging public T cell receptors. To study patterns of TCR occurrence, a later analysis re-analyzed previously published TCR beta repertoires from 550 to 800 donors and added high-resolution HLA genotyping. Along with the 666-subject first cohort, a separate validation cohort of some 130 different subjects was used. The study used immunosequencing to profile the T cell repertoires of approximately 650 subjects and linked those repertoires to cytomegalovirus serostatus. Across approximately 400 genotyped donors of the cohort, an average of roughly 230,000 unique TCR beta nucleotide sequences per donor were sequenced, and roughly a sixth of those sequences were non-productive. To decide whether each TCR beta V gene segment behaved as functional or pseudogenic, an earlier analysis of some 600 of the donors relied on high-throughput TCR beta sequencing.

As for this clone: Its antigen is not yet known. There are no base qualities to consult, and no much larger clone falls within one base.

The library was produced with the immunoSEQ multiplex PCR assay. A mixture of 60 forward primers for TCR Vbeta segments and 13 reverse primers for TCR Jbeta segments was used in the multiplex PCR. The CDR3 region of rearranged TCR beta genes was amplified from genomic DNA with a multiplex PCR assay. The amplified TCR beta libraries were sequenced on the Illumina HiSeq System as 87-base-pair reads. In the paper's pipeline: In a later analysis, tens of millions of unique TCR beta chains were counted across the roughly 670 repertoires, and around 10 million of these chains were shared by at least two donors. To remove PCR and sequencing errors, raw reads were error-corrected and collapsed into unique sequences using a nearest-neighbor algorithm that merged closely related sequences. Alignment of CDR3 sequences to IMGT reference sequences was used to assign V, D and J gene segments. For a sequence to be retained, at least a six-nucleotide match to both a V gene segment and a J gene segment was required. Rearrangements were classified as productive when the CDR3 lacked stop codons and remained in frame with V and J, and all other rearrangements were classified as non-productive. Following IMGT convention, CDR3 was defined as the stretch from the second conserved V-encoded cysteine to the conserved J-encoded phenylalanine. The earlier analysis of more than 450 of the donors excluded sequences that lacked an unambiguous match to a single V gene segment. An earlier analysis of just under 600 of the donors called V segments functional above 56.7% productive rearrangements and segregating when the between-donor standard deviation exceeded 5%. A statistical classification framework was built to diagnose cytomegalovirus status from the catalog of TCR beta chain sequences. In a later analysis, V and J genes were assigned by comparing TCR nucleotide sequences against IMGT/GENE-DB human TR gene sequences. The TCRdist pipeline was used in a later analysis to assign CDR3 sequences and most-parsimonious VDJ recombination scenarios. A later analysis defined each TCR beta chain by its CDR3 amino acid sequence plus V-gene family, and excluded reads lacking a unique V-gene family. In a later analysis, around 650 highly shared, low-generation-probability nucleotide sequences were removed to address suspected cross-contamination and a sequencing artifact. In a later analysis, a clonal expansion index was calculated for each public chain from normalized within-repertoire ranks of inferred template counts. A later analysis computed generation probabilities with a VDJ recombination model fitted to out-of-frame rearrangements, and checked the results against IGoR. Hypergeometric tests were used in a later analysis to score TCR-TCR, TCR-HLA and TCR-CMV co-occurrence, with a repertoire-size bias correction applied to the TCR pairs. False discovery rates were estimated in a later analysis by permuting HLA or CMV assignments 20 times. In a later analysis, co-occurring TCRs were grouped using DBSCAN, and TCRdist sequence similarity was added for clustering within HLA-allele-positive subsets. For co-occurrence clustering, repertoires with fewer than 30,000 or more than 120,000 public chains were excluded, along with roughly five repertoires with anomalous nucleotide sharing. The table comes from immuneACCESS by way of TCRdb, which keeps in-frame sequences with V and J called. Part of the clones is missing from these tables; in studies checked, under half for an unresolved V gene and the rest for unknown reasons. The D gene and trimming were derived from the DNA, and the V and J assignments and clone size from that table. This sample gives roughly 190,000 clones in total; over 65% of them show up just once. About 1.7% of the sample rests with the top ten.

A distance of 16 bases separates the germline ends of V and J, which lose 1 base and 15 bases respectively. Taken from cysteine to phenylalanine, the CDR3 has 13 residues. The only DNA kept is the CDR3, 39 bases in frame from the first base. The CDR1 and CDR2 encoded by the germline V gene are MGHRA and YSYEKL. The full study reports these points: A few of the identified cytomegalovirus-associated TCR beta chains were confirmed in vitro to be specific for cytomegalovirus antigens. Because the 87-base-pair reads could not distinguish some IMGT-functional V segments, including TRBV6-2 and TRBV6-3, those segments were excluded. Several of the top co-occurrence clusters appeared to be linked to parvovirus B19, influenza, CMV and Epstein-Barr virus, according to a later analysis. Sequencing depth was assumed to be roughly uniform across donors in the presence/absence analyses, though that assumption may not hold. A later analysis found that TCR association rates varied across HLA loci, with DRB1 alleles showing the most associated TCRs and HLA-C alleles the fewest. This cohort had only TCR beta chains sequenced, and the lack of alpha or paired-chain data limited which features could be detected. A further reported finding was that TCR beta sequences accurately predicted the HLA-A and HLA-B alleles for most subjects in the first cohort. According to the authors, the approach could potentially be generalized to other disease states and immunological phenotypes. When HLA alleles, especially DR and DQ, strongly co-occurred, attributing TCR associations to individual alleles was difficult. Most CMV-associated TCR beta chains appeared to be HLA-restricted in a later analysis, and the HLA associations seemed to be driven largely by CMV exposure. Compared with equally common non-associated chains, HLA-associated TCR beta chains in a later analysis were more clonally expanded and had lower generation probabilities. An earlier analysis of several hundred of the donors showed that most TCR beta V segments appeared in productive rearrangements either about 87% or about 30% of the time, which broadly matched IMGT annotations. A later analysis associated about 16,000 TCR beta sequences with specific HLA alleles at a false discovery rate of 0.05. Across donors, most TCR sequences were observed very rarely, whereas some public TCRs were present in many individuals. HLA typing was unavailable for some donors at each locus, so association tests used only the typed subset. In a later genetic analysis, fewer N-insertions in productive TCRs were reported among donors in an Asian-associated ancestry cluster than the roughly 710-donor mean. V-gene and J-gene trimming of TCR beta chains was associated with a missense DCLRE1C variant in a later genetic analysis, and the association was replicated in an independent cohort. A total of around 150 TCR beta chains were listed by the study as associated with cytomegalovirus. For the cohort, immune exposure information was limited to CMV serostatus. Because counts were too low, seventeen rarely observed V segments, including chromosome 9 orphons, were left out of the earlier analysis of several hundred of the donors. The classifier was reported to diagnose cytomegalovirus status with high specificity and sensitivity in both the original cohort and the validation cohort. Correlated functional status among segregating V segments might be attributable to linkage disequilibrium, but an unknown experimental factor could not be ruled out. The sequencing pipeline was judged likely to have produced a cluster of highly shared sequence variants as a technical artifact.

The cohort comprised 550 to 700 healthy bone marrow donors. At the time of sampling, all cohort members were nominally healthy, though unrecorded immune exposures were likely present. The donor tested CMV seronegative and was one of the 352 seronegative cohort members. A peripheral blood sample was collected from each donor, and TCR beta sequencing was performed on peripheral blood mononuclear cells. The Qiagen DNeasy Blood Extraction Kit was used to extract genomic DNA from the blood cell samples. The sequence was collected from a woman in her thirties in good health and CMV-seronegative. Material for sequencing was PBMCs. The chain links TRBV4-1 with TRBJ2-1; the D gene remains uncertain. The nucleotide sequence is TGCGCCAGCAGCCAAGTGGTAGATGAAGTACCGTTCTTC. Translated, this gives CASSQVVDEVPFF.